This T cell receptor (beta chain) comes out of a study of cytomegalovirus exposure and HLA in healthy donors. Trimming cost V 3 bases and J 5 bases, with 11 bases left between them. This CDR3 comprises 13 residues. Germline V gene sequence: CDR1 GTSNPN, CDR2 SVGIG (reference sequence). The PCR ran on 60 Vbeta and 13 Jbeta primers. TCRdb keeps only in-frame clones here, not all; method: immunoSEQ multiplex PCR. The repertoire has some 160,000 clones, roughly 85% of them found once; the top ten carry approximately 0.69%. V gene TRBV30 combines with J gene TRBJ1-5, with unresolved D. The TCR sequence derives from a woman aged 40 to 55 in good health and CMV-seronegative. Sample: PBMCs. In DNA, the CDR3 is TGTGCCTGGAGCCACGGTCGGGATCAGCCCCAGCATTTT. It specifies CAWSHGRDQPQHF.